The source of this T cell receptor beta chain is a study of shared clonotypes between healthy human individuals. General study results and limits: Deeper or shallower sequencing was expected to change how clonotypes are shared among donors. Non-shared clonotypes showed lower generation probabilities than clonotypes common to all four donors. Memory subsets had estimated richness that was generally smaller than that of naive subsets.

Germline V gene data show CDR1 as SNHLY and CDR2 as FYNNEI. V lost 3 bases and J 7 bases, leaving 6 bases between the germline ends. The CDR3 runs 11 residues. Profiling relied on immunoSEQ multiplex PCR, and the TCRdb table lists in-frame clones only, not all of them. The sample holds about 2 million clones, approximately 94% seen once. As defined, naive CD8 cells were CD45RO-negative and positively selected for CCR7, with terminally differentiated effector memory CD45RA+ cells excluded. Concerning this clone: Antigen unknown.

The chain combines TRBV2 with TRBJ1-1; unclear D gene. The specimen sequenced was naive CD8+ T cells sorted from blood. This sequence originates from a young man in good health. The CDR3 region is CASSDGVEAFF. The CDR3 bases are TGTGCCAGCAGTGACGGGGTTGAAGCTTTCTTT.